Listed below are T cell receptor beta chains from one sample, sequenced in a study of cytomegalovirus exposure and HLA in healthy donors. Sequencing used immunoSEQ multiplex PCR; TCRdb keeps in-frame clones, though not all of them. Of 150,000 to 200,000 clones in the sample, around 77% were seen once. Sequenced sample: PBMCs. Receptors were obtained from a woman aged 30 to 39 in good health and CMV-seronegative. Each CDR3 is given with its conserved first and last residue. Fields, in order: clone size, J gene, V gene, D gene, CDR3 protein, CDR3 DNA. The D gene is left open where the match is weak. Expanded clones get a size class; other rows say once, few or many, or leave the size out.

clone_size: NA; j_call: TRBJ2-2; v_call: TRBV7-7; d_call: NA; cdr3_aa: CASSPFWGETGELFF; cdr3_nt: TGTGCTAGCAGCCCTTTTTGGGGGGAGACCGGGGAGCTGTTTTTT
clone_size: few; j_call: TRBJ2-5; v_call: TRBV4-3; d_call: TRBD1; cdr3_aa: CASSPLGTGQETQYF; cdr3_nt: TGCGCCAGCAGCCCTTTAGGGACAGGGCAAGAGACCCAGTACTTC
clone_size: few; j_call: TRBJ2-7; v_call: TRBV5-5; d_call: TRBD1; cdr3_aa: CASSLPGTGVSEQYF; cdr3_nt: TGTGCCAGCAGCTTACCCGGGACAGGCGTTTCCGAGCAGTACTTC
clone_size: NA; j_call: TRBJ2-7; v_call: TRBV7-7; d_call: NA; cdr3_aa: CASSFLEGNEQYF; cdr3_nt: TGTGCCAGCAGCTTCTTGGAGGGGAATGAGCAGTACTTC
clone_size: NA; j_call: TRBJ1-6; v_call: TRBV7-3; d_call: TRBD1; cdr3_aa: CASSPGGPGYNSPLHF; cdr3_nt: TGTGCCAGCAGCCCAGGGGGTCCGGGCTATAATTCACCCCTCCACTTT
clone_size: NA; j_call: TRBJ1-2; v_call: TRBV6-1; d_call: TRBD1; cdr3_aa: CASSIPGQGDYGYTF; cdr3_nt: TGTGCCAGTAGTATACCGGGACAGGGGGATTATGGCTACACCTTC
clone_size: NA; j_call: TRBJ2-6; v_call: TRBV27; d_call: TRBD1; cdr3_aa: CASSLDRAPGANVLTF; cdr3_nt: TGTGCCAGCAGTTTAGACAGGGCCCCTGGGGCCAACGTCCTGACTTTC
clone_size: NA; j_call: TRBJ2-6; v_call: TRBV7-8; d_call: NA; cdr3_aa: CASSLLHGSGANVLTF; cdr3_nt: TGTGCCAGCAGCTTATTGCACGGCTCTGGGGCCAACGTCCTGACTTTC
clone_size: NA; j_call: TRBJ1-2; v_call: TRBV29-1; d_call: NA; cdr3_aa: CSVLQGARVEFLYSYGYTF; cdr3_nt: TGCAGCGTGCTGCAGGGTGCTCGGGTAGAATTTCTTTACTCATATGGCTACACCTTC
clone_size: NA; j_call: TRBJ1-1; v_call: TRBV10-3; d_call: TRBD1; cdr3_aa: CAISEDRGNTEAFF; cdr3_nt: TGTGCCATCAGTGAAGACAGGGGGAACACTGAAGCTTTCTTT
clone_size: NA; j_call: TRBJ2-5; v_call: TRBV5-6; d_call: TRBD2; cdr3_aa: CASSLEAAGGETQYF; cdr3_nt: TGTGCCAGCAGCTTGGAGGCAGCGGGGGGGGAGACCCAGTACTTC
clone_size: few; j_call: TRBJ2-2; v_call: TRBV9; d_call: NA; cdr3_aa: CASRETNTGELFF; cdr3_nt: TGTGCCAGCCGGGAGACGAACACCGGGGAGCTGTTTTTT
clone_size: NA; j_call: TRBJ2-7; v_call: TRBV5-1; d_call: TRBD2; cdr3_aa: CASSLTSGGSEQYF; cdr3_nt: TGCGCCAGCAGCTTGACTAGCGGGGGCTCCGAGCAGTACTTC
clone_size: few; j_call: TRBJ2-7; v_call: TRBV15; d_call: NA; cdr3_aa: CATSRDRYGEQYF; cdr3_nt: TGTGCCACCAGCAGAGACCGCTACGGGGAGCAGTACTTC
clone_size: few; j_call: TRBJ2-5; v_call: TRBV7-2; d_call: TRBD1; cdr3_aa: CASSLGTNRGRGETQYF; cdr3_nt: TGTGCCAGCAGCTTGGGGACGAACAGGGGGCGAGGAGAGACCCAGTACTTC
clone_size: NA; j_call: TRBJ1-1; v_call: TRBV10-3; d_call: TRBD1; cdr3_aa: CAISDNRGSTEAFF; cdr3_nt: TGTGCCATCAGTGATAACAGGGGATCCACTGAAGCTTTCTTT
clone_size: NA; j_call: TRBJ2-5; v_call: TRBV5-4; d_call: NA; cdr3_aa: CASSLDLLGAGGQETQYF; cdr3_nt: TGTGCCAGCAGCTTGGATCTCCTGGGAGCGGGCGGCCAAGAGACCCAGTACTTC
clone_size: NA; j_call: TRBJ1-5; v_call: TRBV19; d_call: TRBD1; cdr3_aa: CASSAGTGNQPQHF; cdr3_nt: TGTGCCAGTAGTGCCGGGACAGGTAATCAGCCCCAGCATTTT
clone_size: NA; j_call: TRBJ1-5; v_call: TRBV18; d_call: NA; cdr3_aa: CASSPRGGSNQPQHF; cdr3_nt: TGTGCCAGCTCACCCCGAGGGGGATCCAATCAGCCCCAGCATTTT
clone_size: NA; j_call: TRBJ1-1; v_call: TRBV5-1; d_call: TRBD1; cdr3_aa: CASGTATGFPMNTEAFF; cdr3_nt: TGCGCCAGCGGGACCGCGACAGGGTTCCCCATGAACACTGAAGCTTTCTTT
clone_size: few; j_call: TRBJ1-2; v_call: TRBV28; d_call: NA; cdr3_aa: CASSPSGEDYGYTF; cdr3_nt: TGTGCCAGCTCCCCCTCGGGGGAGGACTATGGCTACACCTTC
clone_size: NA; j_call: TRBJ2-7; v_call: TRBV7-6; d_call: TRBD2; cdr3_aa: CASSSSGGDDEQYF; cdr3_nt: TGTGCCAGCAGTTCTAGCGGGGGGGACGACGAGCAGTACTTC
clone_size: NA; j_call: TRBJ2-6; v_call: TRBV6-5; d_call: NA; cdr3_aa: CASSNRASGANVLTF; cdr3_nt: TGTGCCAGCAGTAACAGGGCTTCTGGGGCCAACGTCCTGACTTTC
clone_size: NA; j_call: TRBJ2-1; v_call: TRBV5-1; d_call: TRBD2; cdr3_aa: CASSLASGGLSYNEQFF; cdr3_nt: TGCGCCAGCAGCTTGGCTAGCGGGGGCCTCTCCTACAATGAGCAGTTCTTC
clone_size: NA; j_call: TRBJ2-7; v_call: TRBV9; d_call: TRBD1; cdr3_aa: CASSEQGSATYEQYF; cdr3_nt: TGTGCCAGCAGCGAACAGGGGTCGGCCACCTACGAGCAGTACTTC
clone_size: NA; j_call: TRBJ1-4; v_call: TRBV7-2; d_call: NA; cdr3_aa: CASSPRGTNEKLFF; cdr3_nt: TGTGCCAGCAGCCCCAGAGGGACTAATGAAAAACTGTTTTTT
clone_size: NA; j_call: TRBJ2-5; v_call: TRBV30; d_call: TRBD2; cdr3_aa: CAWSVDPRGETQYF; cdr3_nt: TGTGCCTGGAGTGTAGACCCGCGGGGGGAGACCCAGTACTTC
clone_size: NA; j_call: TRBJ1-2; v_call: TRBV30; d_call: TRBD1; cdr3_aa: CASQGARYGYPF; cdr3_nt: TGTGCCTCTCAGGGGGCGAGATATGGCTACCCCTTC
clone_size: once; j_call: TRBJ1-5; v_call: TRBV28; d_call: NA; cdr3_aa: CASSFGQINQPQHF; cdr3_nt: TGTGCCAGCAGTTTTGGGCAGATCAATCAGCCCCAGCATTTT
clone_size: few; j_call: TRBJ2-2; v_call: TRBV9; d_call: NA; cdr3_aa: CASSVDEGEAGELFF; cdr3_nt: TGTGCCAGCAGCGTAGATGAGGGAGAGGCCGGGGAGCTGTTTTTT
clone_size: NA; j_call: TRBJ1-3; v_call: TRBV7-9; d_call: NA; cdr3_aa: CASSLADSGNTIYF; cdr3_nt: TGTGCCAGCAGCTTAGCGGACAGCGGAAACACCATATATTTT
clone_size: NA; j_call: TRBJ2-2; v_call: TRBV2; d_call: TRBD1; cdr3_aa: CADSVGQGVGELFF; cdr3_nt: TGTGCAGACAGCGTAGGACAGGGTGTCGGGGAGCTGTTTTTT
clone_size: NA; j_call: TRBJ1-2; v_call: TRBV27; d_call: NA; cdr3_aa: CASSLSKGSGYYGYTF; cdr3_nt: TGTGCCAGCAGTTTATCGAAAGGGAGTGGGTACTATGGCTACACCTTC
clone_size: NA; j_call: TRBJ1-1; v_call: TRBV7-9; d_call: NA; cdr3_aa: CASSLNQGNTEAFF; cdr3_nt: TGTGCCAGCAGCTTAAACCAGGGGAACACTGAAGCTTTCTTT
clone_size: NA; j_call: TRBJ1-5; v_call: TRBV9; d_call: TRBD1; cdr3_aa: CASSVGGQGNQPQHF; cdr3_nt: TGTGCCAGCAGCGTAGGGGGACAGGGGAATCAGCCCCAGCATTTT
clone_size: NA; j_call: TRBJ1-6; v_call: TRBV11-2; d_call: NA; cdr3_aa: CASSFSRGPYNSPLHF; cdr3_nt: TGTGCCAGCAGCTTTTCCAGGGGTCCCTATAATTCACCCCTCCACTTT
clone_size: NA; j_call: TRBJ2-1; v_call: TRBV30; d_call: NA; cdr3_aa: CAWSERMRDEQFF; cdr3_nt: TGTGCCTGGAGTGAACGAATGAGGGATGAGCAGTTCTTC
clone_size: NA; j_call: TRBJ2-1; v_call: TRBV10-1; d_call: NA; cdr3_aa: CASSESTSHPRGNEQFF; cdr3_nt: TGCGCCAGCAGTGAGTCTACTAGCCACCCGAGGGGCAATGAGCAGTTCTTC
clone_size: NA; j_call: TRBJ1-2; v_call: TRBV6-4; d_call: TRBD1; cdr3_aa: CASSRGRGIDGYTF; cdr3_nt: TGTGCCAGCAGCAGGGGGCGAGGTATCGATGGCTACACCTTC
clone_size: once; j_call: TRBJ1-1; v_call: TRBV11-3; d_call: NA; cdr3_aa: CASSTGGESNTEAFF; cdr3_nt: TGTGCCAGCAGCACGGGGGGGGAAAGTAACACTGAAGCTTTCTTT
clone_size: NA; j_call: TRBJ2-1; v_call: TRBV7-8; d_call: TRBD2; cdr3_aa: CASSSGTRPNSYNEQFF; cdr3_nt: TGTGCCAGCAGCTCCGGGACTAGGCCGAATTCTTACAATGAGCAGTTCTTC
clone_size: NA; j_call: TRBJ2-7; v_call: TRBV18; d_call: TRBD1; cdr3_aa: CASSPGQGARDEQYF; cdr3_nt: TGTGCCAGCTCACCAGGACAGGGGGCAAGAGACGAGCAGTACTTC
clone_size: few; j_call: TRBJ1-1; v_call: TRBV27; d_call: NA; cdr3_aa: CASSLGGQVPNTEAFF; cdr3_nt: TGTGCCAGCAGTTTAGGTGGGCAGGTTCCTAACACTGAAGCTTTCTTT
clone_size: NA; j_call: TRBJ2-7; v_call: TRBV4-2; d_call: TRBD1; cdr3_aa: CASSRGPLGQGAEQYF; cdr3_nt: TGTGCCAGCAGCCGAGGGCCTTTGGGACAGGGTGCCGAGCAGTACTTC
clone_size: NA; j_call: TRBJ1-1; v_call: TRBV6-1; d_call: NA; cdr3_aa: CASSDLGPERNTEAFF; cdr3_nt: TGTGCCAGCAGTGACCTGGGGCCAGAAAGAAACACTGAAGCTTTCTTT
clone_size: NA; j_call: TRBJ1-5; v_call: TRBV2; d_call: NA; cdr3_aa: CASSVGAGGNQPQHF; cdr3_nt: TGTGCCAGCAGTGTAGGGGCAGGGGGCAATCAGCCCCAGCATTTT
clone_size: NA; j_call: TRBJ2-7; v_call: TRBV6-5; d_call: NA; cdr3_aa: CASGHGPYEQYF; cdr3_nt: TGTGCCAGCGGACATGGACCCTACGAGCAGTACTTC
clone_size: NA; j_call: TRBJ2-3; v_call: TRBV5-1; d_call: TRBD2; cdr3_aa: CASSGPGLAGGDTQYF; cdr3_nt: TGCGCCAGCAGCGGACCGGGACTAGCGGGAGGAGATACGCAGTATTTT
clone_size: NA; j_call: TRBJ2-1; v_call: TRBV5-4; d_call: TRBD1; cdr3_aa: CASSLRGQGPYNEQFF; cdr3_nt: TGTGCCAGCAGCTTAAGGGGACAGGGACCTTACAATGAGCAGTTCTTC
clone_size: once; j_call: TRBJ2-2; v_call: TRBV19; d_call: NA; cdr3_aa: CASSRARPGELFF; cdr3_nt: TGTGCCAGTAGCAGGGCCCGCCCCGGGGAGCTGTTTTTT